These T cell receptor beta chains were read from a single sample in a study of cytomegalovirus exposure and HLA in healthy donors. Profiling relied on immunoSEQ multiplex PCR, and the TCRdb table lists in-frame clones only, not all of them. The data contain tens of thousands of clones, roughly four fifths of them singletons. The sequenced sample was PBMCs. Receptors originate from a human donor in good health. CDR3s include the opening cysteine and the closing phenylalanine or tryptophan. The D gene is left open where the match is weak. Clone size is given for some rows only: seen once, a few or many times, or a class if the clone is expanded.

CDR3aa: CASRGGPINQPQHF
CDR3nt: TGTGCCAGCCGCGGCGGGCCGATCAATCAGCCCCAGCATTTT
v_gene: TRBV5-8
len: 14
d_gene: -
abundance: -
j_gene: TRBJ1-5

CDR3aa: CASSQGLVYEQYF
CDR3nt: TGTGCCAGCTCTCAGGGACTAGTCTACGAGCAGTACTTC
v_gene: TRBV18
len: 13
d_gene: TRBD2
abundance: few
j_gene: TRBJ2-7

CDR3aa: CASSLAGQGIISPLHF
CDR3nt: TGTGCCAGCAGCTTAGCGGGACAGGGAATAATATCACCCCTCCACTTT
v_gene: TRBV7-8
len: 16
d_gene: TRBD1
abundance: -
j_gene: TRBJ1-6

CDR3aa: CASSRIQGKGNSPLHF
CDR3nt: TGTGCCAGCAGCAGAATACAGGGGAAAGGTAATTCACCCCTCCACTTT
v_gene: TRBV21-1
len: 16
d_gene: -
abundance: -
j_gene: TRBJ1-6

CDR3aa: CASREDSVGTQYF
CDR3nt: TGTGCCAGCAGAGAGGACAGCGTGGGGACCCAGTACTTC
v_gene: TRBV6-1
len: 13
d_gene: -
abundance: -
j_gene: TRBJ2-5

CDR3aa: CASSQPDRLQETQYF
CDR3nt: TGCGCCAGCAGCCAACCCGACAGACTCCAAGAGACCCAGTACTTC
v_gene: TRBV4-1
len: 15
d_gene: -
abundance: -
j_gene: TRBJ2-5

CDR3aa: CASSPWERGGTDTQYF
CDR3nt: TGCGCCAGCAGCCCCTGGGAGCGGGGAGGGACAGATACGCAGTATTTT
v_gene: TRBV5-1
len: 16
d_gene: TRBD2
abundance: -
j_gene: TRBJ2-3

CDR3aa: CASSDPGTYEQYF
CDR3nt: TGTGCCAGCAGTGACCCGGGAACCTACGAGCAGTACTTC
v_gene: TRBV6-1
len: 13
d_gene: -
abundance: -
j_gene: TRBJ2-7

CDR3aa: CAVGGGAPYEQYF
CDR3nt: TGTGCCGTGGGCGGGGGGGCACCCTACGAGCAGTACTTC
v_gene: TRBV12-5
len: 13
d_gene: TRBD2
abundance: -
j_gene: TRBJ2-7

CDR3aa: CASSPGNGYTF
CDR3nt: TGTGCCAGCAGCCCAGGGAATGGCTACACCTTC
v_gene: TRBV6-6
len: 11
d_gene: -
abundance: -
j_gene: TRBJ1-2

CDR3aa: CASSHAGTGDVWDNQPQHF
CDR3nt: TGTGCCAGTAGTCATGCCGGGACAGGGGATGTTTGGGACAATCAGCCCCAGCATTTT
v_gene: TRBV19
len: 19
d_gene: TRBD1
abundance: -
j_gene: TRBJ1-5

CDR3aa: CASVRQGAREAFF
CDR3nt: TGTGCCAGCGTGAGACAGGGGGCGCGGGAAGCTTTCTTT
v_gene: TRBV2
len: 13
d_gene: TRBD1
abundance: -
j_gene: TRBJ1-1

CDR3aa: CASGDRGLRGYTF
CDR3nt: TGTGCCAGCGGGGACAGAGGATTGAGGGGCTACACCTTC
v_gene: TRBV2
len: 13
d_gene: TRBD1
abundance: -
j_gene: TRBJ1-2

CDR3aa: CASSFRALNTEAFF
CDR3nt: TGTGCCAGCAGTTTCAGGGCGTTGAACACTGAAGCTTTCTTT
v_gene: TRBV6-5
len: 14
d_gene: -
abundance: -
j_gene: TRBJ1-1

CDR3aa: CAWSSPGTGVGGNQPQHF
CDR3nt: TGTGCCTGGAGTAGTCCCGGGACAGGGGTAGGTGGGAATCAGCCCCAGCATTTT
v_gene: TRBV30
len: 18
d_gene: TRBD1
abundance: -
j_gene: TRBJ1-5

CDR3aa: CASSLHGQVHF
CDR3nt: TGTGCCAGCAGTTTACACGGACAAGTGCATTTT
v_gene: TRBV28
len: 11
d_gene: -
abundance: -
j_gene: TRBJ1-5

CDR3aa: CASLRGLQETQYF
CDR3nt: TGTGCCAGCCTTAGAGGACTGCAAGAGACCCAGTACTTC
v_gene: TRBV2
len: 13
d_gene: -
abundance: -
j_gene: TRBJ2-5

CDR3aa: CASSSGLAQETQYF
CDR3nt: TGTGCCAGCAGCTCAGGACTAGCCCAGGAGACCCAGTACTTC
v_gene: TRBV7-9
len: 14
d_gene: TRBD2
abundance: -
j_gene: TRBJ2-5

CDR3aa: CASTSSAGTGGEKLFF
CDR3nt: TGTGCCAGCACGTCAAGTGCCGGGACAGGAGGTGAAAAACTGTTTTTT
v_gene: TRBV28
len: 16
d_gene: TRBD1
abundance: -
j_gene: TRBJ1-4

CDR3aa: CASSWTDSYNSPLHF
CDR3nt: TGTGCCAGCAGTTGGACAGACTCCTATAATTCACCCCTCCACTTT
v_gene: TRBV2
len: 15
d_gene: -
abundance: -
j_gene: TRBJ1-6

CDR3aa: CASSPWTSGTDTQYF
CDR3nt: TGTGCCAGCAGCCCATGGACTAGCGGGACAGATACGCAGTATTTT
v_gene: TRBV11-2
len: 15
d_gene: TRBD2
abundance: -
j_gene: TRBJ2-3

CDR3aa: CASKSGVRQYF
CDR3nt: TGTGCCAGCAAATCAGGGGTCAGGCAGTACTTC
v_gene: TRBV6-6
len: 11
d_gene: -
abundance: -
j_gene: TRBJ2-7

CDR3aa: CASRKGTGTPPGTEAFF
CDR3nt: TGTGCCAGCAGAAAGGGGACAGGGACCCCACCGGGCACTGAAGCTTTCTTT
v_gene: TRBV2
len: 17
d_gene: TRBD1
abundance: -
j_gene: TRBJ1-1

CDR3aa: CASSLVGMQETQYF
CDR3nt: TGCGCCAGCAGCTTGGTGGGCATGCAAGAGACCCAGTACTTC
v_gene: TRBV5-1
len: 14
d_gene: -
abundance: once
j_gene: TRBJ2-5